A selection of T cell receptor beta chains follows, all from one sample in a study of shared clonotypes between healthy human individuals. TCRdb's copy holds only in-frame clones and misses some; the assay was immunoSEQ multiplex PCR. The sample holds hundreds of thousands of clones, less than 80% seen once. Sequencing used memory CD4+ T cells sorted from blood. The origin of the receptors is a woman aged 30 to 39 in good health. Both conserved end residues are part of each CDR3. Fields, in order: clone size, V gene, D gene, J gene, CDR3 protein, CDR3 DNA. A D gene is named only where the DNA matches it firmly. A row's size may be missing; if present it is once, few, many or a size class.

abundance: few
v_gene: TRBV10-2
d_gene: TRBD2
j_gene: TRBJ2-1
CDR3aa: CASKEASGREQFF
CDR3nt: TGCGCCAGCAAAGAGGCTAGCGGGAGGGAGCAGTTCTTC

abundance: few
v_gene: TRBV4-2
d_gene: -
j_gene: TRBJ2-3
CDR3aa: CASSQGLDADTQYF
CDR3nt: TGTGCCAGCAGCCAAGGACTAGATGCAGATACGCAGTATTTT

abundance: -
v_gene: TRBV5-1
d_gene: -
j_gene: TRBJ2-7
CDR3aa: CASSSGSTYEQYF
CDR3nt: TGCGCCAGCAGCTCCGGATCAACCTACGAGCAGTACTTC

abundance: -
v_gene: TRBV28
d_gene: TRBD2
j_gene: TRBJ2-5
CDR3aa: CASSLWGSGRSETQYF
CDR3nt: TGTGCCAGCAGTTTATGGGGTAGCGGGAGGTCGGAGACCCAGTACTTC

abundance: -
v_gene: TRBV18
d_gene: -
j_gene: TRBJ1-1
CDR3aa: CASSFAMNTEAFF
CDR3nt: TGTGCCAGCTCATTCGCCATGAACACTGAAGCTTTCTTT

abundance: -
v_gene: TRBV7-8
d_gene: -
j_gene: TRBJ1-1
CDR3aa: CASSLVSAGLMNTEAFF
CDR3nt: TGTGCCAGCAGCTTAGTTTCGGCAGGCCTCATGAACACTGAAGCTTTCTTT

abundance: -
v_gene: TRBV2
d_gene: TRBD1
j_gene: TRBJ2-3
CDR3aa: CASSWTGSTDTQYF
CDR3nt: TGTGCCAGCAGTTGGACAGGTAGCACAGATACGCAGTATTTT

abundance: once
v_gene: TRBV28
d_gene: -
j_gene: TRBJ2-7
CDR3aa: CASSYRSYEQYF
CDR3nt: TGTGCCAGCAGTTACAGGTCCTACGAGCAGTACTTC

abundance: few
v_gene: TRBV28
d_gene: -
j_gene: TRBJ2-3
CDR3aa: CASSLMWGDTQYF
CDR3nt: TGTGCCAGCAGTTTAATGTGGGGTGATACGCAGTATTTT

abundance: once
v_gene: TRBV4-1
d_gene: TRBD2
j_gene: TRBJ2-7
CDR3aa: CASSQELAGVGYEQYF
CDR3nt: TGCGCCAGCAGCCAAGAGCTAGCGGGAGTTGGCTACGAGCAGTACTTC

abundance: -
v_gene: TRBV6-4
d_gene: TRBD2
j_gene: TRBJ2-7
CDR3aa: CASSEIAGGGEQYF
CDR3nt: TGTGCCAGCAGTGAGATAGCGGGAGGGGGCGAGCAGTACTTC

abundance: few
v_gene: TRBV10-1
d_gene: -
j_gene: TRBJ2-2
CDR3aa: CASSETSLNTGELFF
CDR3nt: TGCGCCAGCAGTGAAACTAGTCTGAACACCGGGGAGCTGTTTTTT

abundance: few
v_gene: TRBV7-3
d_gene: -
j_gene: TRBJ2-2
CDR3aa: CASSLLSGNTGELFF
CDR3nt: TGTGCCAGCAGCTTACTTAGCGGGAACACCGGGGAGCTGTTTTTT

abundance: -
v_gene: TRBV5-5
d_gene: TRBD2
j_gene: TRBJ2-7
CDR3aa: CASSLVLADLYEQYF
CDR3nt: TGTGCCAGCAGCTTGGTGCTAGCGGACCTCTACGAGCAGTACTTC

abundance: -
v_gene: TRBV10-3
d_gene: -
j_gene: TRBJ2-7
CDR3aa: CAISESVWGSYEQYF
CDR3nt: TGTGCCATCAGTGAGTCTGTATGGGGTTCCTACGAGCAGTACTTC

abundance: -
v_gene: TRBV2
d_gene: TRBD1
j_gene: TRBJ2-2
CDR3aa: CASSEGDRGRNGELFF
CDR3nt: TGTGCCAGCAGTGAAGGTGACAGGGGGCGGAACGGGGAGCTGTTTTTT

abundance: -
v_gene: TRBV28
d_gene: TRBD2
j_gene: TRBJ2-7
CDR3aa: CASSFRAALLAGNHEQYF
CDR3nt: TGTGCCAGCAGTTTTCGCGCCGCATTACTAGCGGGAAACCACGAGCAGTACTTC

abundance: -
v_gene: TRBV19
d_gene: TRBD1
j_gene: TRBJ2-5
CDR3aa: CASSIKTKWTGETQYF
CDR3nt: TGTGCCAGTAGTATTAAGACAAAGTGGACAGGGGAGACCCAGTACTTC

abundance: -
v_gene: TRBV10-3
d_gene: -
j_gene: TRBJ2-7
CDR3aa: CAISDSGTSAEQYF
CDR3nt: TGTGCCATCAGTGATTCCGGGACCTCCGCCGAGCAGTACTTC

abundance: -
v_gene: TRBV11-3
d_gene: TRBD2
j_gene: TRBJ2-3
CDR3aa: CASSLGLADYTDTQYF
CDR3nt: TGTGCCAGCAGCTTGGGCCTAGCGGACTACACAGATACGCAGTATTTT

abundance: -
v_gene: TRBV10-2
d_gene: -
j_gene: TRBJ2-7
CDR3aa: CASRYTVSYEQYF
CDR3nt: TGCGCCAGCAGGTACACGGTCTCCTACGAGCAGTACTTC